This section outlines one TCR beta chain sequence together with its context. Its target is not known. The data were obtained in a study of blood T cells in healthy people across ages. Study context: The capture of about one barcoded beta molecule per two T cells was achieved by template switching. Study observations and caveats: Strong correlation existed between TCR beta diversity and naive T cell percentage.

The second PCR ran roughly 6 to 11 cycles with a sample-barcoded 5' primer and J-beta primers. TCRdb re-derived calls from the 5' RACE reads in MiXCR, one entry per CDR3 protein. The top ten clones hold 15% to 20% of a sample with about 780,000 distinct CDR3 sequences, less than 60% of them seen once. The CDR3 length is 15 residues. CDR1 SGHTA and CDR2 FQGNSA come from the germline V gene. Trimming shortened V by 1 base and J by 5 bases, and 14 bases separated the two germline ends. The receptor's source is an elderly man in good health. This chain links TRBV7-2 with TRBJ1-1; D is perhaps TRBD1 (6 bases). The sequenced material came from blood. The CDR3, as DNA: TGTGCCAGCAGCTTAGTGGGCAGGGGTGGGACTGAAGCTTTCTTT. Protein: CASSLVGRGGTEAFF.